Listed here are 27 T cell receptor beta chains from one sample, sequenced in a study of CD8+ T cells in alopecia areata. Reverse transcription of extracted RNA yielded cDNA, which provided the sequencing template. The assay was immunoSEQ multiplex PCR, and TCRdb's table has in-frame clones only and misses some. The sample is made up of 90,000 to 130,000 clones, none counted only once. The sample consisted of lesional skin. These receptors all stem from a C3H/HeJ mouse with alopecia areata. For this strain, the MHC haplotype corresponds to H2-k.

In this sample, this clone turned up a few times. The database protein in TCRdb disagrees with the DNA translation at residue 12; the sequence shown here was translated from the DNA. Any gene name here is a mouse gene name. The read falls 3 residues short of the CDR3 end, and the missing part is taken from the germline J gene. The rearrangement links TRBV19 to TRBJ1-6; tentative D call: TRBD1 (5 bases). TRBJ1-6 is an open reading frame, and its role is uncertain. Germline-derived CDR1 and CDR2 are FNHDT and SITEND (reference sequence). The germline V and J ends were trimmed by 2 bases and 2 bases, with 8 bases remaining between them. The CDR3 runs 15 residues. The part of the CDR3 DNA that was read is TGTGCCAGCAGTATCGGGGGGACCTATAATTCGCCC. Translated: CASSIGGTYNSP. From start to end, the CDR3 is CASSIGGTYNSPLYF.

Points on this clone: The genes are named according to mouse. Coverage ceases 4 residues before the CDR3 finishes, and the germline J gene fills in the end. The chain has TRBV13-1 and TRBJ2-7; 8 nucleotides line up with TRBD2. CDR3 length equals 15 residues. Germline V lookup: CDR1 NSHNY, CDR2 SYGAGN. The CDR3 reads CASSEGAGGRNEQYF. Partial CDR3 DNA: TGTGCCAGCAGTGAAGGAGCTGGGGGGAGAAAT.

The sample holds a few counts of this clone. Mouse gene names apply. The CDR3 is cut off 4 residues early in the read; its end comes from the germline J gene. V is TRBV1 and J is TRBJ1-1; 7 positions match TRBD1. CDR1 NSQYPW and CDR2 LRSPGD come from the germline V gene (reference sequence). This CDR3 contains 15 residues. Trimming took 4 bases from V and 0 from J; bases not matched to a gene: 5. The CDR3 bases that were read are TGCACCTGCAGTGGGGGACAGCCTGCAAACACA. Protein sequence: CTCSGGQPANT. The entire CDR3 sequence reads CTCSGGQPANTEVFF.

This clone appeared a few times. Mouse gene names and germline throughout. Read sequence stops 4 residues before the CDR3 end, and the germline J gene provides the missing end. The rearrangement links TRBV1 to TRBJ2-4; 8 bases line up with TRBD2. The CDR3 has 15 residues. V shed 5 bases, J shed 0 bases, and the junction held 4 bases outside the gene matches. Germline lookup yields CDR1 NSQYPW and CDR2 LRSPGD (reference sequence). CDR3 sequence reads: CTCSRDWPSQNTLYF. The DNA read from the CDR3 is TGCACCTGCAGTAGGGACTGGCCTAGTCAAAAC.

Points on this clone: The gene symbols are mouse symbols. The DNA ends 4 residues before the CDR3 does, and the rest of the CDR3 is filled in from the germline J gene. The chain carries TRBV1 and TRBJ2-2; 11 nucleotides match TRBD1. The CDR3 is 17 amino acids. Germline V CDR1 and CDR2: NSQYPW, LRSPGD (reference sequence). Losses at the gene ends were 0 bases for V and 4 bases for J; bases not matched to a gene: 4. The covered CDR3 bases are TGCACCTGCAGTGCAGATTCCGGGACAGGGGGCACCGGG. This translates into CTCSADSGTGGTG. The complete CDR3 sequence is CTCSADSGTGGTGQLYF.

This clone was seen a handful of times. Germline and genes: mouse. The read finishes 4 residues shy of the CDR3 end, and the germline J gene is used to complete it. The chain carries TRBV19 and TRBJ2-3, with D maybe TRBD1 (5 bases). The V end lost 5 bases, the J end lost 2 bases, and 9 bases lay between the germline ends. CDR3 size: 13 residues. CDR1 FNHDT and CDR2 SITEND come from the germline V gene (reference sequence). Here the CDR3 reads CASSPRVAETLYF. Incomplete CDR3 DNA: TGTGCCAGCAGCCCCAGGGTTGCAGAA.

Turning to this clone: The genes and germline here are from mouse. With the read ending 4 residues before the CDR3 end, the germline J gene is used to fill in that end. The chain combines TRBV13-2 with TRBJ2-3, with a tentative D call TRBD2 (5 bases). The CDR3 loop spans 14 amino acids. In germline, CDR1 is NNHNN, CDR2 SYGAGS (reference sequence). Trimming pared 0 bases from V and 4 bases from J, leaving 9 bases between. The CDR3 is CASGDATGSETLYF. Incomplete CDR3 DNA: TGTGCCAGCGGTGATGCTACTGGATCAGAA.

Ten or more counts support this clone. Mouse gene names apply. The read ends 4 residues before the CDR3 terminus; that terminus is restored from the germline J gene. The chain couples TRBV13-3 to TRBJ1-4; 10 positions match TRBD1. The junction had 3 bases not matched to a gene; V was cut back by 2 bases and J by 5 bases. The V gene's germline CDR1 is NNHDY and CDR2 SYVADS. There are 15 residues in the CDR3. CDR3 protein: CASSEGGQGNERLFF. The part of the CDR3 DNA that was read is TGTGCCAGCAGTGAGGGGGGACAGGGGAACGAA.

About this clone: The gene names given are mouse names. The read comes to an end 4 residues before the CDR3 does, leaving the germline J gene to fill in the end. V gene TRBV19 combines with J gene TRBJ2-7, with TRBD2 as a possible D gene (5 bases). Germline CDR1 is FNHDT and CDR2 is SITEND (reference sequence). Trimming stripped 0 bases from V and 3 bases from J, with 10 bases between. The CDR3 contains 14 residues. CDR3 bases read: TGTGCCAGCAGTATAGAGGCTGGGTTCTAT. This sequence encodes CASSIEAGFY. The full CDR3 reads CASSIEAGFYEQYF.

Note on this clone: Each gene name is a mouse one. Read data end 4 residues before the CDR3 end; the end is taken from the germline J gene. V usage is TRBV19 and J usage is TRBJ1-1; 8 bases match TRBD1. CDR3 size: 16 residues. Germline lookup yields CDR1 FNHDT and CDR2 SITEND (reference sequence). Trimming removed 0 bases from V and 3 bases from J; junction bases left unmatched: 7. CDR3 sequence: CASSIVPGQADTEVFF. The part of the CDR3 DNA that was read is TGTGCCAGCAGTATAGTACCGGGACAGGCGGACACA.

A note on this clone: Mouse gene names and germline throughout. Read data end 4 residues before the CDR3 end; the end is taken from the germline J gene. The J gene is TRBJ1-4, the V gene TRBV26; D ambiguous. The CDR3 runs 15 residues. Per the germline V gene, CDR1 is KGHPV and CDR2 is FQNQEV (reference sequence). The V end lost 2 bases, the J end lost 0 bases, and 7 bases lay between the germline ends. The CDR3: CASSLTEISNERLFF. The covered CDR3 bases are TGTGCCAGCAGTCTGACAGAAATTTCCAACGAA. Supplemented by reference TRBV26 and TRBJ1-4, the full variable domain reads NSKVIQTPRYLVKGQGQKAKMRCIPEKGHPVVFWYQQNKNNEFKFLINFQNQEVLQQIDMTEKRFSAECPSNSPCSLEIQSSEAGDSALYLCASSLTEISNERLFFGHGTKLSVL.

The table lists this clone with a few counts. Genes here carry mouse names. The observed sequence ends 4 residues before the CDR3 terminus, with the missing tail filled in from the germline J gene. This chain joins TRBV1 and TRBJ2-7; 8 bases are a match to TRBD1. In germline, CDR1 is NSQYPW, CDR2 LRSPGD (reference sequence). Trimming cost V 6 bases and J 0 bases; bases outside gene matches: 4. There are 14 residues in the CDR3. This CDR3 is CTCSAQGASYEQYF. CDR3 DNA (partial): TGCACCTGCAGCGCCCAGGGGGCCTCCTAT. Full variable domain (outside the CDR3, taken from reference TRBV1 and TRBJ2-7): VTLLEQNPRWRLVPRGQAVNLRCILKNSQYPWMSWYQQDLQKQLQWLFTLRSPGDKEVKSLPGADYLATRVTDTELRLQVANMSQGRTLYCTCSAQGASYEQYFGPGTRLTVL.

This clone showed up just a few times. Here the gene names and germline are mouse. The read gets to within 4 residues of the CDR3 end, and the germline J gene fills in the rest. The chain employs TRBV17 and TRBJ2-1; 9 bases are shared with TRBD1. This CDR3 is 15 amino acids long. CDR1 and CDR2 (germline): MNHDT, YYDKIL. The trim removed 5 bases at V and 2 bases at J, leaving 4 bases unmatched. The covered CDR3 bases are TGTGCTAGCAGTGGAAGACAGGGGGACTATGCT. The encoded protein is CASSGRQGDYA. The whole CDR3 is CASSGRQGDYAEQFF.

Of note for this clone: Mouse germline and gene names are used. The read terminates 4 residues before the CDR3 end, so the remaining end is supplied by the germline J gene. This chain joins TRBV16 and TRBJ2-5; 7 nucleotides line up with TRBD2. V lost 3 bases and J lost 0; bases outside the gene matches: 6. This CDR3 region has 16 residues. Germline CDR1 is SGHSA and CDR2 is FRNQAP. The covered CDR3 bases are TGTGCAAGCAGCTTCACTGGGGCTTTTAACCAAGAC. This sequence encodes CASSFTGAFNQD. The full CDR3 protein is CASSFTGAFNQDTQYF.

The sample holds a few counts of this clone. Gene names are the mouse ones. Coverage ceases 4 residues before the CDR3 finishes, and the germline J gene fills in the end. The V and J genes are TRBV13-2 and TRBJ1-1; 9 bases map to TRBD1. Looked up from germline, CDR1 is NNHNN and CDR2 is SYGAGS (reference sequence). The CDR3 contains 15 residues. Trimming at V came to 0 bases and at J to 4 bases, leaving 4 bases not matched to a gene. The sequenced CDR3 bases are TGTGCCAGCGGTGATGTCTGGGACAGGGCCACA. Translated: CASGDVWDRAT. In full, the CDR3 is CASGDVWDRATEVFF.

In the case of this clone: Translating the DNA gives a protein that differs from the TCRdb entry at residue 11; the protein shown here is that DNA translation. Gene names are mouse gene names. The CDR3 goes on 3 residues after the read ends, and that part is filled in from the germline J gene. V and J are TRBV13-1 and TRBJ1-6, with TRBD1 matching 7 bases. TRBJ1-6 is designated an ORF whose function remains uncertain. This CDR3 comprises 14 residues. In germline, CDR1 is NSHNY, CDR2 SYGAGN. The V and J ends lost 3 bases and 7 bases, in that order; junction bases with no gene match: 4. CDR3 bases read: TGTGCCAGCAGTGCCTGGGACAGAAATTCGCCC. It specifies CASSAWDRNSP. In full, the CDR3 reads CASSAWDRNSPLYF.

This clone has more than one count but fewer than ten. Gene names follow the mouse nomenclature. The read terminates 4 residues before the CDR3 end, so the remaining end is supplied by the germline J gene. This chain joins TRBV19 and TRBJ2-7; the match to TRBD2 covers 10 bases. The germline CDR1 and CDR2 sequences are FNHDT and SITEND (reference sequence). CDR3 length: 15 amino acids. Trimming cost V 5 bases and J 3 bases; bases outside gene matches: 8. The CDR3 DNA, read in part, is TGTGCCAGCAGCTCAGACTGGGGGGCCTTCTAT. Translating it yields CASSSDWGAFY. The full CDR3 sequence reads CASSSDWGAFYEQYF.

Remarks on this clone: The gene symbols are mouse symbols. The CDR3 is cut off 4 residues early in the read; its end comes from the germline J gene. The chain links TRBV13-1 to TRBJ2-1; TRBD2 agrees at 11 bases. This CDR3 is built from 15 residues. Germline-derived CDR1 and CDR2 are NSHNY and SYGAGN. CDR3 in amino acids: CASSGVRDWGTEQFF. The CDR3 DNA, read in part, is TGTGCCAGCAGTGGTGTCCGGGACTGGGGGACT.

This clone was counted between two and nine times. Gene labels here are mouse ones. Coverage ceases 4 residues before the CDR3 finishes, and the germline J gene fills in the end. This chain joins TRBV19 and TRBJ1-1, with 7 bases fitting TRBD1. CDR1 FNHDT and CDR2 SITEND come from the germline V gene (reference sequence). V shed 6 bases, J shed 0 bases, and the junction held 8 bases outside the gene matches. The CDR3 totals 15 residues. The part of the CDR3 DNA that was read is TGTGCCAGCACCGGGACAGCACTTGCAAACACA. Residues: CASTGTALANT. The whole CDR3 protein reads CASTGTALANTEVFF.

This clone has a handful of counts. Each gene name is a mouse one. The CDR3 end is not reached by the read, which stops 4 residues before it; the germline J gene fills it in. This chain uses TRBV13-3 with TRBJ1-1, with 8 bases fitting TRBD1. Germline CDR1 reads NNHDY; CDR2 reads SYVADS. CDR3 length: 13 residues. The CDR3 region is CASSEVTGVEVFF. The CDR3 DNA, read in part, is TGTGCCAGCAGTGAAGTGACAGGGGTA.

With respect to this clone: Mouse gene names apply. The CDR3 end falls 4 residues outside the read, so it is completed with the germline J gene. This chain uses TRBV13-2 with TRBJ2-3; D might be TRBD1 (6 bases). The CDR3 is made up of 15 amino acids. Trimming removed 5 bases from V and 0 bases from J, with 13 bases in between. Germline assignment: CDR1 NNHNN and CDR2 SYGAGS (reference sequence). The CDR3 DNA, read in part, is TGTGCCAGCGGGTGGGACAACCCTAGTGCAGAA. It codes for CASGWDNPSAE. The full CDR3 protein is CASGWDNPSAETLYF.

This clone was seen many times. Mouse names are used for the genes. Read sequence stops 4 residues before the CDR3 end, and the germline J gene provides the missing end. This chain joins TRBV13-3 and TRBJ2-4; 7 nucleotides line up with TRBD2. The CDR3 is 14 amino acids. The germline V gene has CDR1 NNHDY and CDR2 SYVADS. The V segment lost 2 bases and the J segment 3 bases; nucleotides outside the gene matches: 3. CDR3 sequence: CASSEDWSQNTLYF. CDR3 bases read: TGTGCCAGCAGTGAGGACTGGTCCCAAAAC.

This clone was recorded a few times. Genes and germline come from the mouse. The read terminates 4 residues ahead of where the CDR3 ends, so the germline J gene completes it. The V gene is TRBV13-3, the J gene TRBJ2-4, with 8 bases fitting TRBD1. This CDR3 region has 14 residues. J was trimmed by 0 bases and V by 6 bases; bases with no gene match: 3. CDR1 is NNHDY, CDR2 SYVADS, per germline. The covered CDR3 bases are TGTGCCAGCAACCAGGGGGCAAGTCAAAAC. Translating it yields CASNQGASQN. The CDR3 in full is CASNQGASQNTLYF.

This clone was seen only a few times. Genes and germline are mouse. The sequenced fragment ends 4 residues before the CDR3 boundary, so the rest is inferred from the germline J gene. The chain links TRBV19 to TRBJ2-1; 9 bases line up with TRBD1. CDR1 is FNHDT, CDR2 SITEND, per germline (reference sequence). This CDR3 contains 15 residues. This CDR3 is CASSIVSGTGSEQFF. CDR3 bases read: TGTGCCAGCAGTATAGTATCCGGGACAGGGTCT.

This clone was seen more than once but under ten times. Gene names and germline refer to mouse. The read gets to within 4 residues of the CDR3 end, and the germline J gene fills in the rest. This chain links TRBV1 with TRBJ1-2; D is possibly TRBD1 (5 bases). The CDR3 is 14 residues long. V gave up 6 bases and J gave up 3 bases, with 14 bases separating them. Per germline, CDR1 NSQYPW and CDR2 LRSPGD (reference sequence). Partial CDR3 DNA: TGCACCTGCAGGGCGCGGTTGGGGGACTCC. It encodes CTCRARLGDS. The CDR3 in full is CTCRARLGDSDYTF.

This clone was counted between two and nine times. The gene names here belong to mouse. The sequence runs out 4 residues before the end of the CDR3; the remainder is reconstructed from the germline J gene. The gene calls are TRBV13-1 and TRBJ1-2, with 7 bases that match TRBD1. CDR3 length: 14 amino acids. The germline V gene encodes CDR1 NSHNY and CDR2 SYGAGN. The J segment lost 3 bases and the V segment lost 2 bases, leaving 4 bases of the junction unmatched. CDR3 region: CASSDARGDSDYTF. Incomplete CDR3 DNA: TGTGCCAGCAGTGACGCCAGGGGGGACTCC.

Turning to this clone: Any gene name here is a mouse gene name. The chain's CDR3 is CASSDLTGDNQDTQYF. The DNA read from the CDR3 is TGTGCCAGCAGTGATTTAACTGGGGATAACCAAGAC. The genes are TRBV13-3 and TRBJ2-5; 7 positions match TRBD2. With the read ending 4 residues before the CDR3 end, the germline J gene is used to fill in that end. Trimming cost V 1 base and J 0 bases; bases outside gene matches: 5. CDR3 length: 16 amino acids. CDR1 and CDR2 from the germline V gene are NNHDY and SYVADS.